Below are 7 T cell receptor beta chains sequenced from a single sample in a study of regulatory T cells in long-lasting Graves disease. Noted time point: newly diagnosed GD, antithyroid drugs for less than 3 months. The TCR library was made from RNA extracted from PBMCs. iRepertoire HTBI primers and Arm-PCR of CDR3 regions built TCR beta libraries. TCRdb re-called the multiplex PCR reads through MiXCR, storing one row per CDR3 protein. The sample gives around 480,000 distinct CDR3 sequences, about 16% of which show up once; 12% is in the top ten. These sequences were also reported in another study, on T cells in Graves' hyperthyroidism and ophthalmopathy.

The sample in question was peripheral blood mononuclear cells (PBMCs), obtained at new diagnosis, from a patient treated with antithyroid drugs. The receptors here all came from a man aged 35 to 55 with Graves disease.

Only a few counts were recorded for this clonotype. The chain links TRBV28 to TRBJ2-7; 11 bases map to TRBD1. The CDR3 runs to 14 residues. CDR1 and CDR2 (germline): MDHEN, SYDVKM. The V segment lost 5 bases and the J segment 6 bases; nucleotides outside the gene matches: 6. The DNA of the CDR3 is TGTGCCAGCAGTCTAACAGGGACAGGGGGCGAGCAGTACTTC. Translated, it gives CASSLTGTGGEQYF.

To note about this clonotype: Germline and junction disagree at one end, which may indicate a read error. The CDR3: CASSLRVGQGLNTEASF. The DNA for the CDR3 is TGTGCCAGCAGCTTAAGGGTGGGCCAGGGGCTAAACACTGAAGCTTCCTTT. The J gene is TRBJ1-1, the V gene TRBV11-2, with D possibly TRBD1 on 6 matching bases. This CDR3 region has 17 residues. CDR1 is SGHAT, CDR2 FQNNGV, per germline.

The chain combines TRBV5-4 with TRBJ1-1, with 9 bases lining up with TRBD1. The V segment lost 4 bases and the J segment 1 base; nucleotides outside the gene matches: 8. Germline CDR1 and CDR2: SGHNT and YYREEE (reference sequence). CDR3 length: 16 residues. The CDR3 region has the DNA TGTGCCAGCAGCACGGTAGGACAGGGGCGGAACACTGAAGCTTTCTTT. This encodes CASSTVGQGRNTEAFF.

This clonotype has a single count. Just one base apart from a much larger clone, this may be a read error. V and J are TRBV5-8 and TRBJ2-1; no clear D. The CDR3 has 14 residues. Germline CDR1 is SGHTS and CDR2 is YDEGEE. CDR3 protein: CASGLVYQPNEQFF. CDR3 in DNA: TGTGCCAGCGGCTTGGTGTACCAACCCAATGAGCAGTTCTTC.

This clonotype was detected many times. This chain joins TRBV27 and TRBJ2-3; weak D call: TRBD2 (5 bases). CDR1 MNHEY and CDR2 SMNVEV come from the germline V gene (reference sequence). Deletions cut 2 bases from V and 0 bases from J, with 9 bases between. This CDR3 spans 15 amino acids. CDR3 amino acids: CASSLVEGSTDTQYF. As DNA, the CDR3 is TGTGCCAGCAGTTTAGTAGAGGGAAGCACAGATACGCAGTATTTT.

About this clonotype itself: Possible read error: a much larger clone is one base away. The rearrangement uses TRBV2 and TRBJ2-1; D is unresolved. Germline V lookup: CDR1 SNHLY, CDR2 FYNNEI. There are 17 residues in the CDR3. CDR3 residues: CASSQETTQGFYNKQFF. CDR3 DNA: TGTGCCAGCAGCCAAGAAACAACGCAAGGTTTCTACAATAAGCAGTTCTTC.

The rearrangement links TRBV19 to TRBJ2-7; 13 bases are a match to TRBD2. Germline values: CDR1 LNHDA, CDR2 SQIVND (reference sequence). This CDR3 has 15 residues. The V gene end was trimmed by 4 bases and the J gene end by 7 bases; junction bases not matched to a gene: 7. CDR3 DNA sequence: TGTGCCAGTAGTACCGGACTAGCGGGAGCTCGGGAGCAGTACTTC. Its translation is CASSTGLAGAREQYF.